Listed below are T cell receptor beta chains from one sample, sequenced in a study of CD8+CD57+ T cells in acquired aplastic anemia. Each CDR3 protein is one row after TCRdb ran MiXCR on the reads. The sample yields some 210,000 distinct CDR3 sequences, over 55% seen once. Source material: sorted CD4+, CD8+, or CD8+CD57+ T cells (not recorded which) from PBMCs. The origin of the receptors is a human donor in good health. CDR3s include the opening cysteine and the closing phenylalanine or tryptophan. A D gene is named only where the DNA matches it firmly.

cdr3_aa: CASKRRGLYEQYF; j_call: TRBJ2-7; d_call: NA; v_call: TRBV28
cdr3_aa: CASSPSDRDTQYF; j_call: TRBJ2-3; d_call: NA; v_call: TRBV7-3
cdr3_aa: CASSVTSGLTDTQYF; j_call: TRBJ2-7; d_call: TRBD2; v_call: TRBV5-1
cdr3_aa: CASSLTGLAGRDEQFF; j_call: TRBJ2-1; d_call: TRBD2; v_call: TRBV4-1
cdr3_aa: CASSFGRDDGYTF; j_call: TRBJ1-2; d_call: NA; v_call: TRBV7-2
cdr3_aa: CASSLWGLARGRSYNEQFF; j_call: TRBJ2-1; d_call: TRBD2; v_call: TRBV7-9
cdr3_aa: CSTSTSASETQYF; j_call: TRBJ2-5; d_call: TRBD2; v_call: TRBV20-1
cdr3_aa: CASSLLGVTEQFF; j_call: TRBJ2-1; d_call: NA; v_call: TRBV5-5
cdr3_aa: CASSRGLDTQYF; j_call: TRBJ2-3; d_call: NA; v_call: TRBV9
cdr3_aa: CASSLKRGKDSGNTIYF; j_call: TRBJ1-3; d_call: NA; v_call: TRBV7-8
cdr3_aa: CASSVAGQGYEQYF; j_call: TRBJ2-7; d_call: TRBD1; v_call: TRBV9
cdr3_aa: CASSLTDRYGYTF; j_call: TRBJ1-2; d_call: NA; v_call: TRBV7-2
cdr3_aa: CATSDLEGQGVYEQYF; j_call: TRBJ2-7; d_call: TRBD1; v_call: TRBV24-1
cdr3_aa: CASRFLQGYEQYF; j_call: TRBJ2-7; d_call: NA; v_call: TRBV12-5
cdr3_aa: CASGFPQPEQFF; j_call: TRBJ2-1; d_call: NA; v_call: TRBV12-5
cdr3_aa: CSARTLLGNYEQYF; j_call: TRBJ2-7; d_call: NA; v_call: TRBV20-1
cdr3_aa: CASELTGGSYNEQFF; j_call: TRBJ2-1; d_call: TRBD1; v_call: TRBV7-9
cdr3_aa: CASLPGTGSDTQYF; j_call: TRBJ2-3; d_call: TRBD1; v_call: TRBV10-3
cdr3_aa: CASSLIRGQGTGELFF; j_call: TRBJ2-2; d_call: NA; v_call: TRBV12-3/TRBV12-4
cdr3_aa: CASSLAWAGQPQHF; j_call: TRBJ1-5; d_call: NA; v_call: TRBV7-8
cdr3_aa: CASSSNRAGQPQHF; j_call: TRBJ1-5; d_call: NA; v_call: TRBV7-2
cdr3_aa: CASSTADSNSPLHF; j_call: TRBJ1-6; d_call: NA; v_call: TRBV7-9
cdr3_aa: CSAPVAGGVGEQYF; j_call: TRBJ2-7; d_call: TRBD2; v_call: TRBV20-1
cdr3_aa: CSAIYGTSVYYEQYF; j_call: TRBJ2-7; d_call: TRBD2; v_call: TRBV20-1
cdr3_aa: CASSERGGIYEQYF; j_call: TRBJ2-7; d_call: NA; v_call: TRBV9
cdr3_aa: CASTEEGYEQYF; j_call: TRBJ2-7; d_call: NA; v_call: TRBV2
cdr3_aa: CSVSLSVSTYEQYF; j_call: TRBJ2-7; d_call: NA; v_call: TRBV29-1
cdr3_aa: CASSLGTQVYEQYF; j_call: TRBJ2-7; d_call: NA; v_call: TRBV7-8
cdr3_aa: CASSLARAGRGANVLTF; j_call: TRBJ2-6; d_call: NA; v_call: TRBV5-1
cdr3_aa: CASSYGTSLLFEQYF; j_call: TRBJ2-7; d_call: TRBD2; v_call: TRBV6-1
cdr3_aa: CASSLGAGGQGDLFF; j_call: TRBJ1-4; d_call: TRBD1; v_call: TRBV7-6